These T cell receptor beta chains were read from a single sample in a study of blood T cell repertoires in COVID-19. Measured with immunoSEQ multiplex PCR; TCRdb has only the in-frame clones, and not every one. The sample has roughly 230,000 clones; roughly 84% are singletons. Specimen: PBMCs or T cells enriched from blood (not recorded which). These receptors were taken from a man aged 45-65 years who had recovered from COVID-19. Both conserved end residues are part of each CDR3. The order of the fields is J gene, V gene, clone size, D gene, CDR3 protein, CDR3 DNA. D genes are given only for firm matches. Not all rows give a size; the values are once, few, many and, for expanded clones, a class.

>TRBJ2-7|TRBV7-3|-|-
CASSPQQGSYEQYF
TGTGCCAGCAGCCCGCAACAGGGATCCTACGAGCAGTACTTC
>TRBJ2-3|TRBV24-1|once|-
CATSGQGSPDTQYF
TGTGCCACCAGTGGCCAGGGTAGTCCAGATACGCAGTATTTT
>TRBJ1-1|TRBV19|-|-
CASRQTGRAAEAFF
TGTGCCAGTAGGCAAACAGGGCGTGCGGCTGAAGCTTTCTTT
>TRBJ1-6|TRBV7-2|-|-
CASSLTYSPVYNSPLHF
TGTGCCAGCAGCTTAACTTACAGTCCTGTCTATAATTCACCCCTCCACTTT
>TRBJ2-7|TRBV11-3|-|TRBD2
CASSPPGTSGTEQYF
TGTGCCAGCAGCCCCCCCGGGACTAGCGGGACCGAGCAGTACTTC
>TRBJ2-3|TRBV19|-|TRBD1
CASIPRGRNTQYF
TGTGCCAGTATCCCCAGGGGGCGGAATACGCAGTATTTT
>TRBJ2-2|TRBV5-5|once|-
CASSLSVAVRIRAGELFF
TGTGCCAGCAGCTTGTCGGTAGCGGTTAGGATCCGGGCCGGGGAGCTGTTTTTT
>TRBJ1-6|TRBV7-3|-|-
CASSPRGHHPVYNSPLHF
TGTGCCAGCAGCCCCCGGGGACACCACCCCGTCTATAATTCACCCCTCCACTTT
>TRBJ1-4|TRBV11-3|-|-
CASSRLPLGQNEKLFF
TGTGCCAGCAGCCGTCTACCTTTGGGGCAAAATGAAAAACTGTTTTTT
>TRBJ2-1|TRBV6-2/TRBV6-3|-|TRBD1
CASSRDRGHEQFF
TGTGCCAGCAGTCGGGACAGGGGGCATGAGCAGTTCTTC
>TRBJ2-7|TRBV6-5|-|-
CASRMGGRHEQYF
TGTGCCAGCAGAATGGGGGGGCGCCACGAGCAGTACTTC
>TRBJ2-1|TRBV3-1/TRBV3-2|-|TRBD2
CASSPPSGGVNEQFF
TGTGCCAGCAGCCCGCCTAGCGGGGGAGTCAATGAGCAGTTCTTC
>TRBJ2-6|TRBV30|once|-
CASRRGANVLTF
TGTGCCTCTAGGCGGGGGGCCAACGTCCTGACTTTC
>TRBJ1-2|TRBV27|-|TRBD1
CASSLTGTGYGYTF
TGTGCCAGCAGTTTAACCGGGACAGGGTATGGCTACACCTTC
>TRBJ1-3|TRBV2|-|TRBD1
CASKTGGLASGNTIYF
TGTGCCAGCAAGACAGGGGGACTGGCCTCTGGAAACACCATATATTTT
>TRBJ2-1|TRBV5-4|few|TRBD1
CASSPGWDRGHNEQFF
TGTGCCAGCAGCCCCGGGTGGGACAGGGGACACAATGAGCAGTTCTTC
>TRBJ1-6|TRBV19|-|-
CASSIGQGNNSPLHF
TGTGCCAGTAGTATCGGGCAGGGGAATAATTCACCCCTCCACTTT
>TRBJ2-2|TRBV27|-|-
CASSTTAGELFF
TGTGCCAGCAGCACCACAGCCGGGGAGCTGTTTTTT
>TRBJ2-3|TRBV9|-|-
CASSTNREFTDTQYF
TGTGCCAGCAGCACGAACAGGGAATTCACAGATACGCAGTATTTT
>TRBJ2-7|TRBV7-3|many|-
CASRSASRDEQYF
TGTGCCAGCAGGTCCGCGAGCCGGGACGAGCAGTACTTC
>TRBJ1-2|TRBV21-1|-|-
CASTISGQIANYGYTF
TGTGCCAGCACTATTTCAGGGCAGATAGCTAACTATGGCTACACCTTC
>TRBJ2-5|TRBV30|few|TRBD2
CAWSGLAGVRGETQYF
TGTGCCTGGAGTGGACTAGCGGGGGTGCGGGGAGAGACCCAGTACTTC
>TRBJ2-2|TRBV28|-|-
CASISGATGELFF
TGTGCCAGCATCTCGGGAGCGACCGGGGAGCTGTTTTTT
>TRBJ2-7|TRBV27|-|-
CASRGTGLYEQYF
TGTGCCAGCCGCGGCACAGGGCTCTACGAGCAGTACTTC
>TRBJ1-2|TRBV5-4|-|TRBD1
CASRYGTGRGNYGYTF
TGTGCCAGCAGATATGGGACAGGGCGGGGGAACTATGGCTACACCTTC
>TRBJ2-1|TRBV28|few|TRBD1
CASSFRDRPYNEQFF
TGTGCCAGCAGTTTCCGGGACAGGCCTTACAATGAGCAGTTCTTC
>TRBJ2-2|TRBV19|many|TRBD2
CASSTLLGSGVGELFF
TGTGCCAGTAGTACCCTCTTGGGGAGCGGGGTTGGGGAGCTGTTTTTT
>TRBJ2-5|TRBV10-1|-|TRBD1
CASSGDRGRLETQYF
TGCGCCAGCAGTGGGGACAGGGGGCGACTGGAGACCCAGTACTTC
>TRBJ1-2|TRBV12-5|-|-
CASGLPAQKYGYTF
TGTGCTAGTGGTTTGCCCGCACAGAAATATGGCTACACCTTC
>TRBJ2-7|TRBV2|-|-
CASRGRGGYEQYF
TGTGCCAGCAGAGGGAGAGGCGGCTACGAGCAGTACTTC
>TRBJ2-5|TRBV19|-|TRBD2
CASTPVAGARETQYF
TGTGCCAGTACCCCTGTTGCGGGAGCGCGAGAGACCCAGTACTTC
>TRBJ2-2|TRBV19|-|TRBD2
CASSTQRGGRGGELFF
TGTGCCAGTAGCACCCAGCGGGGGGGCCGCGGCGGGGAGCTGTTTTTT
>TRBJ1-1|TRBV6-5|-|-
CASRITGQNTEAFF
TGTGCCAGCAGGATCACGGGACAGAACACTGAAGCTTTCTTT
>TRBJ1-1|TRBV19|-|-
CASSRNQGGGTEAFF
TGTGCCAGTAGTCGTAATCAGGGAGGAGGCACTGAAGCTTTCTTT
>TRBJ1-6|TRBV10-3|-|TRBD1
CAISRQGDNSPLHF
TGTGCCATCAGCCGACAGGGAGACAATTCACCCCTCCACTTT
>TRBJ2-1|TRBV5-1|-|-
CASSFPNGNEQFF
TGCGCCAGCAGCTTCCCTAATGGTAATGAGCAGTTCTTC
>TRBJ1-6|TRBV7-9|once|-
CASSSYQGLDNSPLHF
TGTGCCAGCAGCTCGTACCAGGGTTTGGATAATTCACCCCTCCACTTT
>TRBJ2-7|TRBV12-3/TRBV12-4|-|TRBD2
CASSGTSPGEQYF
TGTGCCAGCAGTGGGACTAGCCCGGGAGAGCAGTACTTC
>TRBJ2-7|TRBV24-1|-|-
CATSDGTAKQYF
TGTGCCACCAGTGATGGAACAGCCAAGCAGTACTTC
>TRBJ2-2|TRBV3-1/TRBV3-2|few|-
CASSFDTGSGELFF
TGTGCCAGCAGTTTTGACACGGGAAGCGGGGAGCTGTTTTTT
>TRBJ2-1|TRBV7-9|-|-
CASSPQGYNEQFF
TGTGCCAGCAGCCCACAGGGTTACAATGAGCAGTTCTTC
>TRBJ1-5|TRBV15|-|-
CATSRRGAGLYQPQHF
TGTGCCACCAGCCGCCGGGGGGCAGGCCTGTATCAGCCCCAGCATTTT
>TRBJ1-2|TRBV29-1|-|-
CSVRRPGQFNYGYTF
TGCAGCGTCCGTCGGCCTGGACAGTTTAACTATGGCTACACCTTC
>TRBJ1-1|TRBV5-1|-|TRBD1
CASSPPGQGMNTEAFF
TGCGCCAGCAGCCCACCCGGACAGGGGATGAACACTGAAGCTTTCTTT
>TRBJ2-7|TRBV7-2|few|TRBD2
CASSPPRRLAGAREQYF
TGTGCCAGCAGCCCCCCCCGTAGACTAGCGGGAGCACGTGAGCAGTACTTC
>TRBJ2-5|TRBV9|-|-
CASSVAGAGRQETQYF
TGTGCCAGCAGCGTAGCCGGGGCGGGGCGGCAAGAGACCCAGTACTTC
>TRBJ1-1|TRBV27|-|TRBD1
CASIKTGGFTEAFF
TGTGCCAGCATCAAGACAGGGGGCTTTACTGAAGCTTTCTTT
>TRBJ1-1|TRBV5-1|once|-
CASSMGPGRAEAFF
TGCGCCAGCAGCATGGGACCGGGAAGGGCTGAAGCTTTCTTT
>TRBJ1-2|TRBV6-5|-|-
CASSYLGQRANYGYTF
TGTGCCAGCAGTTACTTAGGACAGAGAGCTAACTATGGCTACACCTTC
>TRBJ1-5|TRBV2|-|-
CASSELAGNQPQHF
TGTGCCAGCAGTGAACTAGCCGGCAATCAGCCCCAGCATTTT
>TRBJ2-7|TRBV5-4|few|-
CASSLKGGSYEQYF
TGTGCCAGCAGCTTGAAAGGGGGTTCCTACGAGCAGTACTTC
>TRBJ1-3|TRBV27|-|-
CASSPSFDGDTIYF
TGTGCCAGCAGTCCTTCATTCGACGGGGACACCATATATTTT
>TRBJ2-1|TRBV10-3|-|TRBD2
CAIGTSGSYNEQFF
TGTGCCATCGGGACTAGCGGGTCCTACAATGAGCAGTTCTTC
>TRBJ2-7|TRBV7-9|-|TRBD2
CASSPRASGGLSSYEQYF
TGTGCCAGCAGCCCCCGGGCTAGCGGGGGGCTGAGCTCCTACGAGCAGTACTTC
>TRBJ2-2|TRBV5-1|-|TRBD1
CASSQDRDRVLRAGELFF
TGCGCCAGCAGTCAAGACCGGGACAGGGTCCTGAGGGCCGGGGAGCTGTTTTTT
>TRBJ2-3|TRBV4-1|-|-
CASSQDSNVPDTQYF
TGCGCCAGCAGCCAAGACAGTAATGTCCCAGATACGCAGTATTTT
>TRBJ2-7|TRBV6-9|-|TRBD2
CASSYFSPGLAVCSSYEQYF
TGTGCCAGCAGTTATTTCTCTCCGGGACTAGCGGTATGTTCATCCTACGAGCAGTACTTC
>TRBJ1-5|TRBV7-9|-|-
CASSPSGEQPQHF
TGTGCCAGCAGCCCATCCGGGGAACAGCCCCAGCATTTT
>TRBJ2-7|TRBV5-4|-|TRBD1
CASSQWDSYEQYF
TGTGCCAGCAGTCAATGGGACAGCTACGAGCAGTACTTC
>TRBJ2-6|TRBV19|-|TRBD1
CATATRDRVAGANVLTF
TGTGCCACCGCCACCCGGGACAGGGTAGCCGGGGCCAACGTCCTGACTTTC